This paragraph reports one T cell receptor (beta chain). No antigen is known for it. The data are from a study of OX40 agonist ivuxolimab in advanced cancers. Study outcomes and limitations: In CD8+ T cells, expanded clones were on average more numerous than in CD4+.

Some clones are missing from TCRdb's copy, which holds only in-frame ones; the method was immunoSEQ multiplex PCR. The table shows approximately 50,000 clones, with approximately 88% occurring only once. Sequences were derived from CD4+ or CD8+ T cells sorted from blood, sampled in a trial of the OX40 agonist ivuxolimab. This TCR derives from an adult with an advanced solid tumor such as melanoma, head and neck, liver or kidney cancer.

This CDR3 reads CASGLAGAGETQYF. In DNA form, the CDR3 reads TGTGCCAGTGGACTAGCGGGAGCGGGAGAGACCCAGTACTTC. V gene TRBV9 combines with J gene TRBJ2-5, with 13 bases aligning to TRBD2. Trimming cost V 8 bases and J 4 bases; bases outside gene matches: 5. Germline assignment: CDR1 SGDLS and CDR2 YYNGEE. There are 14 residues in the CDR3.